The sequence of this T cell receptor beta chain was determined in a study of blood T cell repertoires in COVID-19. For the study at large: Material from acute and convalescent COVID-19 was sourced from the United States, Italy and Spain.

TCRdb keeps only in-frame clones here, not all; method: immunoSEQ multiplex PCR. The data contain 310,000 or so clones, 80% to 95% of them seen just once; the ten biggest clones take up 0.95% to 1.3%. The receptor comes from a woman in her twenties or thirties who had recovered from COVID-19. The source material was PBMCs or T cells enriched from blood (not recorded which).

The CDR3 nucleotides are TGTGCCAGCATCGAAGGGGGCAAGAACGAGCAGTACTTC. It is translated as CASIEGGKNEQYF. This rearrangement joins TRBV28 to TRBJ2-7; TRBD1 matches at 7 bases. V trimming: 7 bases; J trimming: 5 bases; junction bases outside the gene matches: 8. CDR1 MDHEN and CDR2 SYDVKM come from the germline V gene. This CDR3 region has 13 residues. Filled out from reference TRBV28 and TRBJ2-7, the complete variable domain reads DVKVTQSSRYLVKRTGEKVFLECVQDMDHENMFWYRQDPGLGLRLIYFSYDVKMKEKGDIPEGYSVSREKKERFSLILESASTNQTSMYLCASIEGGKNEQYFGPGTRLTVT.